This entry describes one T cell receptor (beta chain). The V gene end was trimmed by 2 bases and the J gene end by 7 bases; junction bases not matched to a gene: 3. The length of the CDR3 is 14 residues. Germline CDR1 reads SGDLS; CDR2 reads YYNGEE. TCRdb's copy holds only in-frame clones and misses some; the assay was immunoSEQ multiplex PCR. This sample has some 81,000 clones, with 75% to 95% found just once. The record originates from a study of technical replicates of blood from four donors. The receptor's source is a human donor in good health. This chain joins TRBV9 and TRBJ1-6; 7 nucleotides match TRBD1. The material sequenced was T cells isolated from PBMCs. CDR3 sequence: CASSVTGQNSPLHF. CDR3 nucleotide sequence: TGTGCCAGCAGCGTGACAGGGCAGAATTCACCCCTCCACTTT.